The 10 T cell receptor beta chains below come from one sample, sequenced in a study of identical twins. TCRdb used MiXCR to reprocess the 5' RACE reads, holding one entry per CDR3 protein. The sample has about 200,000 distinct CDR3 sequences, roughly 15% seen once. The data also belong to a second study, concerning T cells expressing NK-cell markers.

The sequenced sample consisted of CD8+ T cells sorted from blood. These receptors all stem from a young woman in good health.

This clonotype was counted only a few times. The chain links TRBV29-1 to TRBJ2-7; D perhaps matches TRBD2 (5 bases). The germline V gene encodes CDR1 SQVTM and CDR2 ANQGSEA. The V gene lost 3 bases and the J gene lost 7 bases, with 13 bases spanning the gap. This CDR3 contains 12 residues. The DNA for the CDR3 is TGCAGCGTTGACACGGGATATGGGGAGCAGTACTTC. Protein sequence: CSVDTGYGEQYF.

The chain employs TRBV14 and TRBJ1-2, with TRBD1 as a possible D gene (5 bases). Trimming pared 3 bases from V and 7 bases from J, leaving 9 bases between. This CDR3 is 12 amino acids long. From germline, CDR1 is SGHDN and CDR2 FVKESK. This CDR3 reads CASSHPGGGYTF. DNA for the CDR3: TGTGCCAGCAGCCACCCCGGGGGTGGCTACACCTTC.

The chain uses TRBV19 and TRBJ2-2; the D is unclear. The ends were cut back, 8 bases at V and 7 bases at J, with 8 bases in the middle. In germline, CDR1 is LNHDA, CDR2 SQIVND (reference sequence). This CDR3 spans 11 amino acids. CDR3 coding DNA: TGTGCCAGTCTTGAAGGCGGGGAGCTGTTTTTT. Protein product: CASLEGGELFF.

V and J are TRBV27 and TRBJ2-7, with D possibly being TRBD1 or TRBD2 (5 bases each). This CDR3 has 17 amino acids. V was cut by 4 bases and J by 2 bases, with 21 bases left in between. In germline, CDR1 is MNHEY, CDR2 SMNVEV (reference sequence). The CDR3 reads CASSSAGVRDGTYEQYF. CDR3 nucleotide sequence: TGTGCCAGCAGTTCCGCCGGGGTACGGGACGGTACCTACGAGCAGTACTTC.

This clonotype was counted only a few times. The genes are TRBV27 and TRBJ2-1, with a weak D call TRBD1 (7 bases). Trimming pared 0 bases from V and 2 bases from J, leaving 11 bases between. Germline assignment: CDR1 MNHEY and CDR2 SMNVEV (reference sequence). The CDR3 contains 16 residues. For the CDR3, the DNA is TGTGCCAGCAGTTTATCGGGACAGCGGGCCTACAATGAGCAGTTCTTC. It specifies CASSLSGQRAYNEQFF.

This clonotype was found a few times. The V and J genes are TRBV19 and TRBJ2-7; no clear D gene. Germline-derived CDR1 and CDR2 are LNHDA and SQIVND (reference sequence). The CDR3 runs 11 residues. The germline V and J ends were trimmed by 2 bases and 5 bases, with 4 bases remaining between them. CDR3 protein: CASSISDEQYF. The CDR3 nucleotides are TGTGCCAGTAGTATATCGGACGAGCAGTACTTC.

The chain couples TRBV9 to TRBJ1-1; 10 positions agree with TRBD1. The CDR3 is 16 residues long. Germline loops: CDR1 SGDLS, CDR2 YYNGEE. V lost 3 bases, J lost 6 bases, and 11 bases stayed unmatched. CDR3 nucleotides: TGTGCCAGCAGCGCCCCAAAGGGACAGGGGACCGCTGAAGCTTTCTTT. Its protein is CASSAPKGQGTAEAFF.

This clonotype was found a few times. The CDR3 reads CASSPWEGNEQYF. The DNA of the CDR3 is TGTGCCAGCAGCCCCTGGGAGGGTAACGAGCAGTACTTC. This chain connects TRBV11-2 to TRBJ2-7; 7 nucleotides line up with TRBD2. CDR3 length equals 13 residues. The junction had 6 bases not matched to a gene; V was cut back by 5 bases and J by 5 bases. The germline gives CDR1 SGHAT, CDR2 FQNNGV.

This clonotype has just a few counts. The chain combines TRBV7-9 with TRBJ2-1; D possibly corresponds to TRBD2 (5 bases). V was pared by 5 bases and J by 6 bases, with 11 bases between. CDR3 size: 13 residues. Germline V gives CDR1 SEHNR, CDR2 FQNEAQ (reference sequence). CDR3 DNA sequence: TGTGCCAGCAGCCAAATGGACTCCAATGAGCAGTTCTTC. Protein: CASSQMDSNEQFF.

CDR3 in DNA: TGTGCCAGCAGCGCCCCAAGGGGGATATACAATGAGCAGTTCTTC. This sequence encodes CASSAPRGIYNEQFF. This chain joins TRBV9 and TRBJ2-1; the D gene is possibly TRBD1 (6 bases). CDR1 is SGDLS and CDR2 is YYNGEE in the germline V gene. The CDR3 spans 15 residues. V was clipped by 3 bases and J by 4 bases, with 14 bases between them.